Each of the 31 T cell receptor beta chains below was sequenced from the same sample in a study of vaccination and CD4 T cells after COVID-19. Treatment: roughly 10-day PBMC culture with coronavirus spike peptide pools or control peptides (ViraFEST assay). These receptors' targets are unknown. Oncomine TCR Beta short-read sequencing was applied to DNA from cultured CD4+ T cells. TCRdb independently ran MiXCR on the PCR reads; one entry per CDR3 protein. The sample has under 20,000 distinct CDR3 sequences; 53% are singletons. The sequencing here drew on CD4+ T cells from blood, cultured in vitro, taken before SARS-CoV-2 vaccination. The receptors here all came from a human donor who had recovered from COVID-19.

This sequence joins TRBV6-2 or TRBV6-3 and TRBJ1-1; D might be TRBD1 (5 bases). The length of the CDR3 is 13 residues. V lost 6 bases, J lost 4 bases, and 12 bases lay in between. The germline V gene encodes CDR1 MNHEY and CDR2 SVGEGT. The CDR3 sequence: CASSTGESTEAFF. In DNA form, the CDR3 reads TGTGCCAGCAGCACGGGGGAGAGCACTGAAGCTTTCTTT.

This clonotype came up a few times. The gene calls are TRBV7-9 and TRBJ1-1; D unclear. Germline CDR1 SEHNR, CDR2 FQNEAQ (reference sequence). Between the trimmed V and J ends, which lost 5 bases and 8 bases, there was a span of 18 bases. This CDR3 contains 14 residues. As DNA, the CDR3 is TGTGCCAGCAGCGTCCAGCAAGGATCTCTAGAAGCTTTCTTT. It translates to CASSVQQGSLEAFF.

The sample holds a few counts of this clonotype. V gene TRBV4-1 combines with J gene TRBJ2-1; D might be TRBD1 or TRBD2, each matching 6 bases. V was pared by 0 bases and J by 0 bases, with 21 bases between. Germline CDR1 MGHRA, CDR2 YSYEKL. CDR3 length: 20 residues. In nucleotides, the CDR3 is TGCGCCAGCAGCCAAGATGCCCGTAGATGGGGGGCCAGCTCCTACAATGAGCAGTTCTTC. Its translation is CASSQDARRWGASSYNEQFF.

This clonotype has only one observation. This sequence joins TRBV18 and TRBJ2-2; D not resolved. Trimming pared 0 bases from V and 6 bases from J, leaving 2 bases between. The germline V gene encodes CDR1 KGHSH and CDR2 LQKENI. This CDR3 spans 12 amino acids. The CDR3 DNA reads as TGTGCCAGCTCACCACCGTCCGGGGAGCTGTTTTTT. Protein product: CASSPPSGELFF.

The chain has TRBV7-2 and TRBJ2-7; D is uncertain. The CDR3 is made up of 12 amino acids. Germline loops: CDR1 SGHTA, CDR2 FQGNSA. V lost 2 bases to trimming and J lost 2 bases, with 4 bases between them. CDR3 nucleotides: TGTGCCAGCAGCTTACCTACCTACGAGCAGTACTTC. The encoded protein is CASSLPTYEQYF.

This chain connects TRBV7-9 to TRBJ2-7; D ambiguous. Germline V gene data show CDR1 as SEHNR and CDR2 as FQNEAQ (reference sequence). The CDR3 totals 13 residues. V lost 5 bases to trimming and J lost 3 bases, with 11 bases between them. The CDR3 DNA reads TGTGCCAGCAGCCCCCCGACTGTCTACGAGCAGTACTTC. This encodes CASSPPTVYEQYF.

The rearrangement uses TRBV28 and TRBJ2-5, with D hard to call. The V and J ends lost 3 bases and 3 bases respectively, with 8 bases between them. This CDR3 has 13 amino acids. Per germline, CDR1 MDHEN and CDR2 SYDVKM. This chain's CDR3 is CASSFSDEETQYF. The CDR3 DNA is TGTGCCAGCAGTTTCTCAGACGAAGAGACCCAGTACTTC.

The rearrangement links TRBV7-2 to TRBJ2-7; 14 bases map to TRBD2. With V trimmed by 5 bases and J by 3 bases, 3 bases remained unmatched. The CDR3 is 15 amino acids. CDR1 and CDR2 from the germline V gene are SGHTA and FQGNSA. In DNA form, the CDR3 reads TGTGCCAGCAGCCGTGGACTAGCGGGGGGCTACGAGCAGTACTTC. Amino acid sequence: CASSRGLAGGYEQYF.

This clonotype has more than one count but fewer than ten. The rearrangement joins TRBV10-3 to TRBJ2-3; D is ambiguous. Looked up from germline, CDR1 is ENHRY and CDR2 is SYGVKD. CDR3 size: 13 residues. Trimming left V 4 bases short and J 0 bases short, with 5 bases between. This CDR3 reads CAISGPSTDTQYF. The CDR3 DNA is TGTGCCATCAGTGGGCCTAGCACAGATACGCAGTATTTT.

A few counts support this clonotype. The chain has TRBV27 and TRBJ1-2; tentatively, D is TRBD1 (5 bases). The CDR3 runs to 14 residues. The V and J ends lost 5 bases and 8 bases respectively, with 18 bases between them. Germline CDR1 and CDR2: MNHEY and SMNVEV (reference sequence). CDR3 nucleotides: TGTGCCAGCAGTAAAAGGGACCGGGGAAGCGGCTACACCTTC. This encodes CASSKRDRGSGYTF.

In its sample, this clonotype was seen a few times. The V and J genes are TRBV19 and TRBJ1-1; D unclear. The CDR3 length is 14 residues. V was shortened by 5 bases and J by 3 bases, with 13 bases between the two germline ends. CDR1 is LNHDA and CDR2 is SQIVND in the germline V gene (reference sequence). As DNA, the CDR3 is TGTGCCAGTAGTCGCGGGCGTCGGGACACTGAAGCTTTCTTT. This translates into CASSRGRRDTEAFF.

This chain connects TRBV2 to TRBJ2-2; tentative D call: TRBD2 (7 bases). The germline CDR1 and CDR2 sequences are SNHLY and FYNNEI. The CDR3 has 16 residues. V was clipped by 7 bases and J by 3 bases, with 18 bases between them. CDR3 region: CASKGGGGWYTGELFF. CDR3 bases: TGTGCCAGCAAGGGGGGGGGCGGATGGTACACCGGGGAGCTGTTTTTT.

This chain links TRBV7-8 with TRBJ2-7; D is unclear. V dropped 5 bases and J dropped 0 bases, with 5 bases sitting between them. This CDR3 comprises 12 residues. Germline-derived CDR1 and CDR2 are SGHVS and FQNEAQ. The CDR3 region is CASSPFSYEQYF. In nucleotides, the CDR3 is TGTGCCAGCAGCCCGTTCTCCTACGAGCAGTACTTC.

This chain links TRBV7-6 with TRBJ2-3; 10 bases line up with TRBD2. Germline assignment: CDR1 SGHVS and CDR2 FNYEAQ. CDR3 size: 15 residues. Trimming cost V 5 bases and J 4 bases; bases outside gene matches: 6. CDR3 nucleotides: TGTGCCAGCAGCCAAGCGGGAGGGCCCTCAGATACGCAGTATTTT. Its translation: CASSQAGGPSDTQYF.

This clonotype has a single count. The chain recombines TRBV18 with TRBJ1-1; TRBD1 matches at 7 bases. This CDR3 contains 15 residues. V dropped 1 base and J dropped 1; count of bases not matched to a gene: 3. The V gene's germline CDR1 is KGHSH and CDR2 LQKENI. The CDR3 protein is CASSPRRTGNTEAFF. For the CDR3, the DNA is TGTGCCAGCTCACCACGAAGGACAGGGAACACTGAAGCTTTCTTT. The whole variable domain, filled in from reference TRBV18 and TRBJ1-1, reads NAGVMQNPRHLVRRRGQEARLRCSPMKGHSHVYWYRQLPEEGLKFMVYLQKENIIDESGMPKERFSAEFPKEGPSILRIQQVVRGDSAAYFCASSPRRTGNTEAFFGQGTRLTVV.

The DNA for the CDR3 is TGTGCCAGCAGCCATGGGGGAGGCGAGCAGTACTTC. Translating gives CASSHGGGEQYF. V usage is TRBV7-8 and J usage is TRBJ2-7; TRBD2 might be the D (6 bases). This CDR3 is built from 12 residues. The V end was cut by 5 bases, the J end by 6 bases, with 11 bases between. In germline, CDR1 is SGHVS, CDR2 FQNEAQ.

This clonotype turned up a few times. The chain carries TRBV6-4 and TRBJ2-5, with D possibly being TRBD1 or TRBD2 (5 bases each). The V end lost 4 bases, the J end lost 5 bases, and 11 bases lay between the germline ends. CDR1 is MRHNA and CDR2 is SNTAGT in the germline V gene. The length of the CDR3 is 13 residues. The CDR3 nucleotides read TGTGCCAGCAGTGTGGGACCCCTGGAGACCCAGTACTTC. Amino acid sequence: CASSVGPLETQYF.

This clonotype was counted a few times. V gene TRBV7-2 combines with J gene TRBJ1-5; no clear D. The germline V gene has CDR1 SGHTA and CDR2 FQGNSA. Trimming took off 4 bases at V and 0 bases at J, with 13 bases between the two ends. This CDR3 is built from 16 residues. The CDR3 protein is CASSSRGDDSNQPQHF. As DNA, the CDR3 is TGTGCCAGCAGCTCTAGAGGCGATGATAGCAATCAGCCCCAGCATTTT.

The J gene is TRBJ2-7, the V gene TRBV7-3; 11 positions match TRBD1. The CDR3 has 19 amino acids. Germline V gene sequence: CDR1 SGHTA, CDR2 FQGTGA. After removal of 5 bases from V and 3 bases from J, the junction contained 18 bases not matched to a gene. The DNA for the CDR3 is TGTGCCAGCAGCCCCATCCCCCGGTCCGGGACAGGGGGTTACTACGAGCAGTACTTC. Translating it yields CASSPIPRSGTGGYYEQYF.

This clonotype was detected only a few times. This chain uses TRBV6-1 with TRBJ2-7; maybe TRBD1 (6 bases). Germline lookup yields CDR1 MNHNS and CDR2 SASEGT. The germline V and J ends were trimmed by 6 bases and 5 bases, with 14 bases remaining between them. The CDR3 is 13 residues long. CDR3: CASRTTGTHEQYF. CDR3 nucleotide sequence: TGTGCCAGCAGAACTACAGGGACCCACGAGCAGTACTTC.

Notes on this clonotype: Its ends do not fully match the called genes, so a read error is possible. The CDR3 sequence: CASSDSSSTGELLF. In DNA form, the CDR3 reads TGTGCCAGCAGTGACTCGAGTAGCACCGGGGAGCTGCTTTTT. The J gene is TRBJ2-2, the V gene TRBV6-4; a weak D match, TRBD2 (5 bases). In germline, CDR1 is MRHNA, CDR2 SNTAGT. The CDR3 sequence is 14 residues long.

The chain couples TRBV7-9 to TRBJ1-4; D possibly corresponds to TRBD1 (6 bases). Germline values: CDR1 SEHNR, CDR2 FQNEAQ (reference sequence). Deletions cut 10 bases from V and 7 bases from J, with 19 bases between. The CDR3 is 14 residues long. The CDR3 nucleotides are TGTGCCACAATAGGCGGAACAGGGACTGAAAAACTGTTTTTT. Translating gives CATIGGTGTEKLFF.

The chain has TRBV20-1 and TRBJ2-3; 7 nucleotides line up with TRBD1. Germline V gene data show CDR1 as DFQATT and CDR2 as SNEGSKA (reference sequence). This CDR3 has 14 amino acids. V lost 7 bases to trimming and J lost 6 bases; unmatched junction nucleotides: 13. The CDR3 here is CSGLTGASGDTQYF. The CDR3 DNA is TGCAGTGGATTAACAGGGGCCTCGGGGGATACGCAGTATTTT.

CDR3 sequence (DNA): TGCAGTGCTAGCTACCGGAGCTTGTCGTACGAGCAGTACTTC. Protein sequence: CSASYRSLSYEQYF. This chain uses TRBV20-1 with TRBJ2-7; D not certain. Germline CDR1 DFQATT, CDR2 SNEGSKA (reference sequence). The CDR3 is 14 amino acids. V was pared by 3 bases and J by 4 bases, with 16 bases between.

The rearrangement links TRBV4-2 to TRBJ2-7; 8 nucleotides align to TRBD2. The germline gives CDR1 LGHNA, CDR2 YNFKEQ. Germline trimming cut 3 bases from V and 0 bases from J; bases unmatched to any gene: 7. The CDR3 loop spans 16 amino acids. In DNA, the CDR3 is TGTGCCAGCAGCCAGGGACTAGGGCCGTCCTCCTACGAGCAGTACTTC. This gives the protein CASSQGLGPSSYEQYF.

This clonotype was observed once. The chain couples TRBV4-1 to TRBJ1-5, with 9 bases lining up with TRBD1. CDR3 length equals 18 residues. V gave up 0 bases and J gave up 1 base; unmatched junction bases: 7. Germline V gene lookup returns CDR1 MGHRA and CDR2 YSYEKL. The CDR3 coding sequence is TGCGCCAGCAGCCAAGAAAGGGGACAGGGTGTGAGCAATCAGCCCCAGCATTTT. It encodes CASSQERGQGVSNQPQHF.

This clonotype appeared once. V usage is TRBV5-1 and J usage is TRBJ1-5, with unresolved D. Germline values: CDR1 SGHRS, CDR2 YFSETQ. The V end was cut by 8 bases, the J end by 0 bases, with 15 bases between. This CDR3 is 15 amino acids long. The CDR3 nucleotides are TGCGCCAGGCCAGAAAGAAAATTTAGCAATCAGCCCCAGCATTTT. This gives the protein CARPERKFSNQPQHF.

In this sample, this clonotype turned up a few times. The chain is built from TRBV20-1 and TRBJ1-1; no firm D call. The V end was cut by 6 bases, the J end by 2 bases, with 13 bases between. Germline V CDR1 and CDR2: DFQATT, SNEGSKA (reference sequence). CDR3 size: 13 residues. The CDR3 region has the DNA TGCAGTGCGCATCGGACCTCAAACACTGAAGCTTTCTTT. Protein product: CSAHRTSNTEAFF.

The gene calls are TRBV10-3 and TRBJ2-7, with 11 bases fitting TRBD2. V shed 7 bases and J 4 bases; nucleotides not matched to a gene: 15. Looked up from germline, CDR1 is ENHRY and CDR2 is SYGVKD. There are 17 residues in the CDR3. The CDR3 reads CAIIRSLVAGGRYEQYF. CDR3 sequence (DNA): TGTGCCATCATCCGGTCCCTGGTAGCGGGAGGGCGGTACGAGCAGTACTTC.

The V and J genes are TRBV2 and TRBJ2-1; maybe TRBD2 (5 bases). This CDR3 spans 15 amino acids. Trimming removed 3 bases at V and 1 base at J, with 10 bases between. Per the germline V gene, CDR1 is SNHLY and CDR2 is FYNNEI. Written as DNA, the CDR3 is TGTGCCAGCAGTGATTCCAGCGGATCCTACAATGAGCAGTTCTTC. The encoded protein is CASSDSSGSYNEQFF.

This sequence joins TRBV28 and TRBJ2-1; TRBD2 matches at 11 bases. The CDR3 sequence is 14 residues long. Germline V gene lookup returns CDR1 MDHEN and CDR2 SYDVKM. Losses at the gene ends were 8 bases for V and 3 bases for J; bases not matched to a gene: 3. CDR3 DNA: TGTGCCAGCCTTAGCGGGAGGGGCTACAATGAGCAGTTCTTC. Translation gives CASLSGRGYNEQFF.